This is a list of T cell receptor beta chains from one sample in a study of blood T cell repertoires in COVID-19. Repertoires were generated with immunoSEQ multiplex PCR, while TCRdb's copy carries only in-frame clones and drops some. The sample yields roughly 250,000 clones, around four fifths seen once. The sequenced sample was peripheral blood. All receptors come from a woman aged 55-70 years with active or convalescent COVID-19. The CDR3 runs from the conserved cysteine through the conserved F or W. The D gene is left open where the match is weak.

v_call: TRBV7-2
d_call: NA
j_call: TRBJ1-1
cdr3_aa: CASSLSVGGGEAFF

v_call: TRBV6-2/TRBV6-3
d_call: NA
j_call: TRBJ2-5
cdr3_aa: CASSYAGQLRETQYF

v_call: TRBV4-1
d_call: TRBD2
j_call: TRBJ2-5
cdr3_aa: CASSQDRGTSGGGTQYF

v_call: TRBV5-1
d_call: NA
j_call: TRBJ1-6
cdr3_aa: CASSSEAGGWSPLHF

v_call: TRBV15
d_call: TRBD2
j_call: TRBJ2-3
cdr3_aa: CATSRDRGTSGSDTQYF

v_call: TRBV15
d_call: TRBD1
j_call: TRBJ2-7
cdr3_aa: CATSRDWDRAYEQYF

v_call: TRBV7-2
d_call: TRBD1
j_call: TRBJ1-6
cdr3_aa: CASSLEGANSPLHF

v_call: TRBV5-6
d_call: NA
j_call: TRBJ2-7
cdr3_aa: CASSLYGHGSFEQYF

v_call: TRBV10-3
d_call: NA
j_call: TRBJ2-7
cdr3_aa: CATTDSQGEQYF

v_call: TRBV19
d_call: NA
j_call: TRBJ2-2
cdr3_aa: CASMKSVGELNTGELFF

v_call: TRBV28
d_call: TRBD1
j_call: TRBJ1-2
cdr3_aa: CASRHRDRLNYGYTF

v_call: TRBV7-7
d_call: TRBD1
j_call: TRBJ2-2
cdr3_aa: CASSAHRGRDGELFF

v_call: TRBV5-1
d_call: NA
j_call: TRBJ2-1
cdr3_aa: CASSFQGNDNEQFF

v_call: TRBV5-1
d_call: NA
j_call: TRBJ1-2
cdr3_aa: CASDLGGGLSYGYTF

v_call: TRBV5-1
d_call: NA
j_call: TRBJ1-2
cdr3_aa: CASSFQGTNYGYTF

v_call: TRBV5-1
d_call: NA
j_call: TRBJ2-7
cdr3_aa: CASSLDRFGLLQYF

v_call: TRBV9
d_call: TRBD1
j_call: TRBJ2-1
cdr3_aa: CASSPGTGRQFF

v_call: TRBV5-1
d_call: TRBD1
j_call: TRBJ1-5
cdr3_aa: CASSPGTGSNQPQHF

v_call: TRBV28
d_call: NA
j_call: TRBJ2-1
cdr3_aa: CASSAYRIAVHNYNEQFF

v_call: TRBV2
d_call: TRBD1
j_call: TRBJ1-2
cdr3_aa: CASSEGTGYGYTF

v_call: TRBV7-2
d_call: TRBD2
j_call: TRBJ2-3
cdr3_aa: CASSLGLAGGRTDTQYF

v_call: TRBV6-5
d_call: TRBD1
j_call: TRBJ1-1
cdr3_aa: CASSYTGQSNTEAFF

v_call: TRBV9
d_call: NA
j_call: TRBJ1-4
cdr3_aa: CASSVGLATNEKLFF

v_call: TRBV10-3
d_call: TRBD1
j_call: TRBJ2-1
cdr3_aa: CAISEGQGAYNEQFF

v_call: TRBV7-9
d_call: TRBD2
j_call: TRBJ2-7
cdr3_aa: CASSLEAGGPYEQYF

v_call: TRBV11-2
d_call: TRBD1
j_call: TRBJ2-1
cdr3_aa: CASSSGQGNSYNEQFF

v_call: TRBV4-1
d_call: TRBD2
j_call: TRBJ2-3
cdr3_aa: CASSPLPSGGTDTQYF

v_call: TRBV18
d_call: NA
j_call: TRBJ1-2
cdr3_aa: CASSPTGLLGYTF

v_call: TRBV7-9
d_call: NA
j_call: TRBJ2-2
cdr3_aa: CASRPDRTTNTGELFF

v_call: TRBV19
d_call: NA
j_call: TRBJ1-5
cdr3_aa: CASSISLGRGKQPQHF

v_call: TRBV4-2
d_call: NA
j_call: TRBJ2-2
cdr3_aa: CASSQEGSMDTGELFF

v_call: TRBV5-1
d_call: NA
j_call: TRBJ2-1
cdr3_aa: CASSFLQGSTYNEQFF

v_call: TRBV6-6
d_call: NA
j_call: TRBJ2-1
cdr3_aa: CASTLIGEQFF

v_call: TRBV6-5
d_call: TRBD1
j_call: TRBJ1-5
cdr3_aa: CATDRGNQPQHF

v_call: TRBV11-2
d_call: TRBD1
j_call: TRBJ2-5
cdr3_aa: CASSFRTGLGETQYF

v_call: TRBV19
d_call: NA
j_call: TRBJ1-3
cdr3_aa: CASTTPSQDTIYF

v_call: TRBV7-6
d_call: TRBD2
j_call: TRBJ2-1
cdr3_aa: CASSSRTSGMGEQFF